Below are 24 T cell receptor beta chains sequenced from a single sample in a study of OX40 agonist ivuxolimab in advanced cancers. Only in-frame clones appear in the TCRdb table, and some are missing; sequencing was by immunoSEQ multiplex PCR. The sample consists of approximately 44,000 clones, approximately 91% of them appearing once. The input for sequencing was CD4+ or CD8+ T cells sorted from blood, taken in a trial of the OX40 agonist ivuxolimab. Receptor source: an adult with an advanced solid tumor such as melanoma, head and neck, liver or kidney cancer.

The chain has TRBV11-2 and TRBJ1-4, with D hard to call. V was pared by 0 bases and J by 5 bases, with 10 bases between. The CDR3 length is 15 residues. Germline CDR1 SGHAT, CDR2 FQNNGV. Here the CDR3 DNA reads TGTGCCAGCAGCTTAGATTTCTCGCAGAATGAAAAACTGTTTTTT. Its protein is CASSLDFSQNEKLFF.

The V and J genes are TRBV9 and TRBJ2-5; maybe TRBD2 (6 bases). V shed 4 bases and J shed 3 bases, with 16 bases lying between them. CDR3 length equals 15 residues. Germline CDR1 reads SGDLS; CDR2 reads YYNGEE. This CDR3 reads CASSLTGVLEETQYF. The CDR3 DNA is TGTGCCAGCAGCTTAACGGGGGTCCTCGAAGAGACCCAGTACTTC.

This clone was seen only once. This chain links TRBV9 with TRBJ2-7; the D gene is possibly TRBD2 (6 bases). This CDR3 region has 14 residues. V was shortened by 2 bases and J by 3 bases, with 12 bases between the two germline ends. The germline V gene has CDR1 SGDLS and CDR2 YYNGEE. CDR3 loop: CASSVGTGVYEQYF. DNA of the CDR3: TGTGCCAGCAGCGTCGGGACGGGGGTCTACGAGCAGTACTTC.

The CDR3 nucleotides read TGCGCCAGCAGCCAAGAAAGTCAGGGGGGGGCGAATGAAAAACTGTTTTTT. Protein product: CASSQESQGGANEKLFF. The chain couples TRBV4-1 to TRBJ1-4; 7 bases agree with TRBD1. Losses at the gene ends were 0 bases for V and 5 bases for J; bases not matched to a gene: 9. The germline V gene has CDR1 MGHRA and CDR2 YSYEKL. This CDR3 has 17 residues.

V is TRBV7-9 and J is TRBJ2-1; 7 bases fit TRBD1. Germline V gene data show CDR1 as SEHNR and CDR2 as FQNEAQ (reference sequence). The ends lost 3 bases at V and 3 bases at J; junction bases unmatched: 8. This CDR3 is built from 16 residues. The CDR3 DNA sequence: TGTGCCAGCAGCTTGTTTACCGGGACAGACTACAATGAGCAGTTCTTC. It translates to CASSLFTGTDYNEQFF.

The gene calls are TRBV9 and TRBJ1-2; TRBD1 might be the D (5 bases). The V and J ends lost 4 bases and 3 bases respectively, with 13 bases between them. Germline loops: CDR1 SGDLS, CDR2 YYNGEE. This CDR3 comprises 14 residues. CDR3 sequence (DNA): TGTGCCAGCAGCCTATCCGGGACTGACTATGGCTACACCTTC. Translating gives CASSLSGTDYGYTF.

V and J are TRBV4-1 and TRBJ2-1; D gene ambiguous. Trimming removed 4 bases at V and 0 bases at J, with 13 bases between. In germline, CDR1 is MGHRA, CDR2 YSYEKL. This CDR3 has 16 amino acids. The CDR3 region is CASSLIGSSSYNEQFF. For the CDR3, the DNA is TGCGCCAGCAGCCTCATCGGATCTAGCTCCTACAATGAGCAGTTCTTC.

This chain uses TRBV5-5 with TRBJ2-5; D is possibly TRBD1 or TRBD2 (6 bases each). Germline assignment: CDR1 SGHKS and CDR2 YYEKEE (reference sequence). The CDR3 has 14 residues. Trimming removed 2 bases at V and 5 bases at J, with 13 bases between. In DNA, the CDR3 is TGTGCCAGCAGCTTATGGGGGGCTCTTGAGACCCAGTACTTC. It translates to CASSLWGALETQYF.

With regard to this clone: Mismatch with germline at one junction end may stem from a read error. This chain connects TRBV27 to TRBJ2-1, with 9 bases identical to TRBD1. Germline lookup yields CDR1 MNHEY and CDR2 SMNVEV (reference sequence). This CDR3 is built from 14 residues. CDR3 DNA: TGTGCCGGCAGTCCCACAGGGGGCTTTGATGAGCAGTTCTTC. Amino acids: CAGSPTGGFDEQFF.

The genes are TRBV27 and TRBJ2-7, with 7 bases identical to TRBD2. Germline V lookup: CDR1 MNHEY, CDR2 SMNVEV (reference sequence). The CDR3 covers 15 residues. J lost 4 bases, V lost 6 bases, and 12 bases had no gene match. CDR3 DNA sequence: TGTGCCAGCAGACCGTGGGCTAGCGGACCATACGAGCAGTACTTC. Protein: CASRPWASGPYEQYF.

This chain connects TRBV2 to TRBJ1-2, with D possibly being TRBD1 (5 bases). Per germline, CDR1 SNHLY and CDR2 FYNNEI. This CDR3 has 13 residues. Trimming removed 6 bases at V and 3 bases at J, with 11 bases between. CDR3 in amino acids: CASRERGYYGYTF. The DNA of the CDR3 is TGTGCCAGCAGGGAACGGGGGTACTATGGCTACACCTTC.

V gene TRBV28 combines with J gene TRBJ2-1; 8 bases agree with TRBD2. Unmatched junction bases numbered 25, after V lost 3 bases and J lost 0 bases. The CDR3 has 23 amino acids. In germline, CDR1 is MDHEN, CDR2 SYDVKM. The CDR3 protein is CASSFGGRITRGKARGSYNEQFF. The CDR3 DNA reads as TGTGCCAGCAGTTTCGGCGGGAGGATCACACGGGGCAAGGCACGGGGCTCCTACAATGAGCAGTTCTTC.

The chain has TRBV28 and TRBJ2-7; 14 nucleotides agree with TRBD2. The CDR3 has 17 residues. The germline V gene encodes CDR1 MDHEN and CDR2 SYDVKM. The V and J ends lost 6 bases and 4 bases, in that order; junction bases with no gene match: 11. The CDR3 DNA reads TGTGCCAGCAGCCCGGGGACTAGCGGGAGAATTGGTTACGAGCAGTACTTC. Protein sequence: CASSPGTSGRIGYEQYF.

The genes are TRBV7-9 and TRBJ2-1, with a tentative D call TRBD2 (5 bases). The V end was cut by 8 bases, the J end by 5 bases, with 16 bases between. Per the germline V gene, CDR1 is SEHNR and CDR2 is FQNEAQ (reference sequence). The CDR3 consists of 14 residues. CDR3 nucleotide sequence: TGTGCCAGCGCATTCGACCTAGCAGACAATGAGCAGTTCTTC. It codes for CASAFDLADNEQFF.

This clone was counted between two and nine times. The genes are TRBV9 and TRBJ2-3; 7 bases line up with TRBD2. V was pared by 0 bases and J by 4 bases, with 2 bases of the junction left unmatched. This CDR3 has 14 residues. The V gene's germline CDR1 is SGDLS and CDR2 YYNGEE. DNA for the CDR3: TGTGCCAGCAGCGTAGACGGGAGGCCAGATACGCAGTATTTT. Protein: CASSVDGRPDTQYF.

The CDR3 reads CASATPGTGDQPQHF. CDR3 DNA sequence: TGTGCCAGCGCAACCCCAGGAACAGGGGATCAGCCCCAGCATTTT. V and J are TRBV6-6 and TRBJ1-5; 7 bases line up with TRBD1. The CDR3 covers 15 residues. CDR1 and CDR2 from the germline V gene are MNHNY and SVGAGI (reference sequence). V shed 8 bases and J 5 bases; nucleotides not matched to a gene: 12.

The chain has TRBV9 and TRBJ1-1; the match to TRBD1 covers 8 bases. In germline, CDR1 is SGDLS, CDR2 YYNGEE. Trimming at V came to 4 bases and at J to 3 bases, leaving 5 bases not matched to a gene. This CDR3 has 14 residues. The CDR3 region is CASSPDRADTEAFF. The DNA of the CDR3 is TGTGCCAGCAGCCCGGACAGGGCGGACACTGAAGCTTTCTTT.

V gene TRBV27 combines with J gene TRBJ2-5, with 13 bases fitting TRBD2. Losses at the gene ends were 4 bases for V and 4 bases for J; bases not matched to a gene: 3. From germline, CDR1 is MNHEY and CDR2 SMNVEV (reference sequence). This CDR3 spans 15 amino acids. The CDR3 here is CASSWTSGSGETQYF. Here the CDR3 DNA reads TGTGCCAGCAGTTGGACTAGCGGGAGTGGAGAGACCCAGTACTTC.

The chain is built from TRBV7-8 and TRBJ1-1, with 9 bases lining up with TRBD1. Unmatched junction bases numbered 5, after V lost 1 base and J lost 5 bases. CDR1 and CDR2 from the germline V gene are SGHVS and FQNEAQ. The CDR3 is 15 residues long. This CDR3 reads CASSLGGTGWTEAFF. The CDR3 DNA reads as TGTGCCAGCAGCTTAGGGGGGACAGGGTGGACTGAAGCTTTCTTT.

This chain connects TRBV28 to TRBJ1-5, with D perhaps TRBD1 (6 bases). The CDR3 consists of 13 residues. Trimming took 6 bases from V and 2 from J, leaving 8 bases between them. Germline assignment: CDR1 MDHEN and CDR2 SYDVKM. CDR3 amino acids: CASSHRGNQPQHF. CDR3 DNA sequence: TGTGCCAGCAGCCACAGGGGCAATCAGCCCCAGCATTTT.

Points on this clone: Different DNA sequences within this sample yield the same CDR3. The chain has TRBV25-1 and TRBJ2-5, with D perhaps matching TRBD1 or TRBD2 (5 bases each). The CDR3 length is 14 residues. Germline loops: CDR1 MGHDK, CDR2 SYGVNS. Trimming removed 4 bases from V and 1 base from J, with 10 bases in between. CDR3 region: CASSVRGGQETQYF. Written as DNA, the CDR3 is TGTGCCAGCAGTGTGAGGGGCGGCCAAGAGACCCAGTACTTC.

As to this clone: Other DNA sequences in this specimen translate into the identical CDR3. The chain links TRBV14 to TRBJ1-1; D possibly corresponds to TRBD1 (5 bases). The germline gives CDR1 SGHDN, CDR2 FVKESK. The CDR3 has 14 residues. Trimming took off 3 bases at V and 4 bases at J, with 12 bases between the two ends. The CDR3 sequence: CASSHLGGFTEAFF. The CDR3 region has the DNA TGTGCCAGCAGCCACTTGGGGGGGTTCACTGAAGCTTTCTTT.

This clone appeared once. The genes are TRBV28 and TRBJ2-3; D not resolved. V was shortened by 10 bases and J by 3 bases, with 20 bases between the two germline ends. The CDR3 spans 15 residues. Germline V gene sequence: CDR1 MDHEN, CDR2 SYDVKM. The CDR3 DNA reads as TGTGCCACCTTGCCCCTGGGGTCGTCAACAGATACGCAGTATTTT. This encodes CATLPLGSSTDTQYF.

J is TRBJ1-2 and V is TRBV28; D is perhaps TRBD1 (5 bases). The germline V and J ends were trimmed by 1 base and 11 bases, with 11 bases remaining between them. Germline loops: CDR1 MDHEN, CDR2 SYDVKM. The CDR3 spans 12 residues. CDR3 sequence (DNA): TGTGCCAGCAGTTTATCGGACGGGACTTACACCTTC. Translation gives CASSLSDGTYTF.